Below are 15 T cell receptor beta chains sequenced from a single sample in a study of T cell repertoires in cytomegalovirus infection. For these TCRs, the target antigens are not known. TCRdb processed the reads anew with MiXCR; each CDR3 protein has one entry. This sample has roughly 730,000 distinct CDR3 sequences, with around 35% found just once. This sample comprised cultured PBMCs, obtained from culture after CMV antigen stimulation. Every receptor here comes from a human donor in good health (CMV status not recorded). Some clones in this sample may be carry-over from other donors' samples.

The genes are TRBV27 and TRBJ2-3; no definite D call. The CDR3 has 14 residues. Looked up from germline, CDR1 is MNHEY and CDR2 is SMNVEV (reference sequence). The V end lost 2 bases, the J end lost 5 bases, and 11 bases lay between the germline ends. In nucleotides, the CDR3 is TGTGCCAGCAGTTTAGATCTCTGGGGAGATACGCAGTATTTT. Its protein is CASSLDLWGDTQYF.

This clonotype was seen many times. The chain combines TRBV7-8 with TRBJ1-5, with D hard to call. Germline values: CDR1 SGHVS, CDR2 FQNEAQ. V was pared by 5 bases and J by 3 bases, with 17 bases between. The CDR3 is 16 amino acids. The CDR3 DNA follows: TGTGCCAGCAGCGTCGCCGGGTGGCAGATCAATCAGCCCCAGCATTTT. Its protein product is CASSVAGWQINQPQHF. Complete variable domain (other parts from reference TRBV7-8 and TRBJ1-5): GAGVSQSPRYKVAKRGQDVALRCDPISGHVSLFWYQQALGQGPEFLTYFQNEAQLDKSGLPSDRFFAERPEGSVSTLKIQRTQQEDSAVYLCASSVAGWQINQPQHFGDGTRLSIL.

The V and J genes are TRBV12-3 or TRBV12-4 and TRBJ1-5, with D uncertain. The length of the CDR3 is 20 residues. Trimming left V 8 bases short and J 0 bases short, with 29 bases between. The CDR3 reads CASGSYSPGKRGYSNQPQHF. DNA of the CDR3: TGTGCCAGCGGGTCCTATAGCCCGGGGAAAAGAGGGTATAGCAATCAGCCCCAGCATTTT.

The genes are TRBV20-1 and TRBJ2-1, with 7 bases identical to TRBD2. Trimming cost V 3 bases and J 0 bases; bases outside gene matches: 5. This CDR3 spans 15 amino acids. Looked up from germline, CDR1 is DFQATT and CDR2 is SNEGSKA (reference sequence). DNA for the CDR3: TGCAGTGCTAGGTACACTAGCGTCTCCTACAATGAGCAGTTCTTC. Its translation: CSARYTSVSYNEQFF.

This chain uses TRBV10-1 with TRBJ2-7; 7 nucleotides agree with TRBD1. The length of the CDR3 is 15 residues. From germline, CDR1 is WNHNN and CDR2 SYGVQD (reference sequence). Trimming at V came to 4 bases and at J to 2 bases, leaving 8 bases not matched to a gene. The chain's CDR3 is CASSGNRDSAYEQYF. Here the CDR3 DNA reads TGCGCCAGCAGTGGCAACCGGGACAGCGCCTACGAGCAGTACTTC.

This clonotype was seen a few times. The J gene is TRBJ2-1, the V gene TRBV27; 8 nucleotides align to TRBD1. V was clipped by 5 bases and J by 9 bases; unmatched bases: 12. CDR1 is MNHEY, CDR2 SMNVEV, per germline (reference sequence). The CDR3 sequence is 15 residues long. CDR3 amino acids: CASSPPGQATSEQFF. The CDR3 region has the DNA TGTGCCAGCAGTCCCCCGGGACAGGCTACAAGTGAGCAGTTCTTC.

This clonotype came up a few times. CDR3 amino acids: CASSSDILRGANVLTF. CDR3 coding DNA: TGTGCCAGCAGCTCGGACATCCTCCGGGGGGCCAACGTCCTGACTTTC. The V call is TRBV7-9, the J call TRBJ2-6; D perhaps matches TRBD1 (5 bases). V lost 4 bases to trimming and J lost 4 bases, with 14 bases between them. CDR3 size: 16 residues. Germline CDR1 reads SEHNR; CDR2 reads FQNEAQ (reference sequence).

This clonotype was observed a few times. V gene TRBV7-2 combines with J gene TRBJ1-6; D is uncertain. Trimming removed 8 bases at V and 6 bases at J, with 17 bases between. CDR3 length: 15 residues. CDR1 and CDR2 (germline): SGHTA, FQGNSA. The CDR3 loop reads CASAGRALGNSPLHF. CDR3 sequence (DNA): TGTGCCAGCGCTGGGCGGGCATTGGGTAATTCACCCCTCCACTTT.

The V call is TRBV12-3 or TRBV12-4, the J call TRBJ2-7; D not certain. The CDR3 covers 11 residues. V was cut by 2 bases and J by 6 bases, with 5 bases left in between. The CDR3 sequence: CASSLIGEQYF. CDR3 in DNA: TGTGCCAGCAGTTTAATTGGCGAGCAGTACTTC.

This clonotype appeared a few times. V gene TRBV19 combines with J gene TRBJ2-5; 8 positions match TRBD1. The V and J ends lost 6 bases and 4 bases, in that order; junction bases with no gene match: 7. CDR1 and CDR2 (germline): LNHDA, SQIVND (reference sequence). The CDR3 runs to 14 residues. The DNA of the CDR3 is TGTGCCAGTAGACCAGGGGGCCATCCAGAGACCCAGTACTTC. This translates into CASRPGGHPETQYF.

This clonotype has a handful of counts. The V gene is TRBV7-8, the J gene TRBJ2-5; 7 bases align to TRBD1. The J segment lost 1 base and the V segment lost 6 bases, leaving 8 bases of the junction unmatched. There are 15 residues in the CDR3. CDR1 SGHVS and CDR2 FQNEAQ come from the germline V gene. The CDR3 DNA is TGTGCCAGCAGAATCCCGGGACAGCTCCAAGAGACCCAGTACTTC. It encodes CASRIPGQLQETQYF.

The chain joins TRBV6-2 or TRBV6-3 to TRBJ1-2, with TRBD1 as a possible D gene (6 bases). Per germline, CDR1 MNHEY and CDR2 SVGEGT. The CDR3 covers 15 residues. V was pared by 5 bases and J by 2 bases, with 15 bases between. The CDR3 reads CASSRSGTSNYGYTF. CDR3 coding DNA: TGTGCCAGCAGTCGGAGCGGGACAAGCAACTATGGCTACACCTTC.

The chain recombines TRBV5-1 with TRBJ1-5; TRBD1 might be the D (6 bases). The CDR3 totals 14 residues. Germline-derived CDR1 and CDR2 are SGHRS and YFSETQ. Deletions cut 0 bases from V and 10 bases from J, with 14 bases between. CDR3 coding DNA: TGCGCCAGCAGCTTGGGGGTCCAGGGGTTTCCCCAGCATTTT. Translation gives CASSLGVQGFPQHF.

This rearrangement joins TRBV5-5 to TRBJ1-3; D is ambiguous. The V end was cut by 7 bases, the J end by 2 bases, with 10 bases between. The length of the CDR3 is 13 residues. CDR1 and CDR2 from the germline V gene are SGHKS and YYEKEE (reference sequence). The CDR3 region has the DNA TGTGCCAGCCAATACAGAACTGGAAACACCATATATTTT. Its protein product is CASQYRTGNTIYF.

The chain couples TRBV6-8 to TRBJ2-7; D is unresolved. CDR1 is MNHGY, CDR2 SAAAGT, per germline. The CDR3 length is 17 residues. Trimming cost V 2 bases and J 9 bases, with 26 bases left between them. In nucleotides, the CDR3 is TGTGCCAGCAGTTACCGAGTCCTGGGTCCTAACTATGTGGCGCAGTACTTC. This translates into CASSYRVLGPNYVAQYF.